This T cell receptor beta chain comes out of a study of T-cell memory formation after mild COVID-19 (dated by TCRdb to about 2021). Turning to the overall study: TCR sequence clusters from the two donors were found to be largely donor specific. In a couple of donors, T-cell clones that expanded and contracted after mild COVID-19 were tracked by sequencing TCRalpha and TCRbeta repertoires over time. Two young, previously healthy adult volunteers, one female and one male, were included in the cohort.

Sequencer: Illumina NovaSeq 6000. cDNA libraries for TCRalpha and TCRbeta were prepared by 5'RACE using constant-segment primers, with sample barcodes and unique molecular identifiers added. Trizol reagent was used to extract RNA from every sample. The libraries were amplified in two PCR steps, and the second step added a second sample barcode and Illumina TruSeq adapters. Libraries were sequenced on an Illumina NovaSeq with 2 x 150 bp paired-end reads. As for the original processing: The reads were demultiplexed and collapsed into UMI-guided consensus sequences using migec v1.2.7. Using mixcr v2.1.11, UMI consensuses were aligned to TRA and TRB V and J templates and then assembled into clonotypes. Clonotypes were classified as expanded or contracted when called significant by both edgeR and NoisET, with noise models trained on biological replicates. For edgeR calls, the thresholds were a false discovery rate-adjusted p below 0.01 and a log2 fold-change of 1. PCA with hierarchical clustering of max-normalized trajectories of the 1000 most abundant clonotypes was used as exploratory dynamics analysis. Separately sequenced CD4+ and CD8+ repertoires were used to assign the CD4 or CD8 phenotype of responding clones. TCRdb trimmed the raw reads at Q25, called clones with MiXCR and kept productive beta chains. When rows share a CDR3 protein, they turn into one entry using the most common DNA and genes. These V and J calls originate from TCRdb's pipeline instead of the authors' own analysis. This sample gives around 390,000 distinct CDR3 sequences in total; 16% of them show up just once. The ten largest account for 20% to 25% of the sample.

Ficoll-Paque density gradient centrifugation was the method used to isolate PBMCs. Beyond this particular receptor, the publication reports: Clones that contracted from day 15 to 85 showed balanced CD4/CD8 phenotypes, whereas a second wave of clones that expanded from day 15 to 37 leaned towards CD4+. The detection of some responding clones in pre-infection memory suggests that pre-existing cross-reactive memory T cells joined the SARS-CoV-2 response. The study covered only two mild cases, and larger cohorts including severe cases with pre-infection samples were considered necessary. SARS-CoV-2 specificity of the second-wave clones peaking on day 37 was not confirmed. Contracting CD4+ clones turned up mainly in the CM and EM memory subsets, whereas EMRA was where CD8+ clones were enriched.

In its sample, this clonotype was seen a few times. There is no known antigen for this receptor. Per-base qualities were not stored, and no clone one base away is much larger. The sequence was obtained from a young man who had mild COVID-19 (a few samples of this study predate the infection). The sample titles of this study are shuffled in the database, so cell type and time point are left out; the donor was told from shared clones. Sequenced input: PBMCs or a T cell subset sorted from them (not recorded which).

The encoded CDR3 is CASSQVRDRGGEQFF. The nucleotides read TGCGCCAGCAGCCAAGTCCGGGACAGGGGTGGCGAGCAGTTCTTC. In this chain, TRBV4-1 is recombined with TRBJ2-1; a stretch of 10 junction bases matches TRBD1. The CDR3, from cysteine to phenylalanine, totals 15 residues. Kept here is only the CDR3 DNA, which spans 45 bases and is read in frame from base 1. Based on the germline V gene, the CDR1 and CDR2 sequences are MGHRA and YSYEKL. The V end gives up 1 base and the J end 10 bases, leaving 7 bases in the junction not matched to a gene.